The table lists the clone carrying this T cell receptor (beta chain) with a count of one. Participant ages covered roughly 18 to 89 years across 24 US areas. Clinical history as reported by participants underpinned cohort assignment. Recovery meant two consecutive negative NP/OP PCR tests, professional clearance, or resolved symptoms. The sample originates from a study of blood T cell repertoires in COVID-19. Study as a whole: The United States, Italy and Spain provided the acute and convalescent COVID-19 samples.

This CDR3 is built from 14 residues. V lost 5 bases to trimming and J lost 7 bases, with 12 bases between them. Germline V CDR1 and CDR2: MDHEN, SYDVKM. Generated by immunoSEQ multiplex PCR, the TCRdb table keeps only in-frame clones and is missing some. The sample has about 180,000 clones, around 80% seen once. The specimen sequenced was PBMCs or T cells enriched from blood (not recorded which). The receptor was derived from a woman aged 45-65 years who had recovered from COVID-19. The V gene is TRBV28, the J gene TRBJ1-6; D remains ambiguous. The CDR3 loop reads CASSTNPQNSPLHF. CDR3 nucleotide sequence: TGTGCCAGCAGTACTAACCCCCAAAATTCACCCCTCCACTTT.